The 12 T cell receptor beta chains below were found in one sample sequenced in a study of early T cells in non-severe SARS-CoV-2 infection. TCRdb reprocessed the 5' RACE reads via MiXCR and lists one record per CDR3 protein. The table shows approximately 64,000 distinct CDR3 sequences, with just under 5% occurring only once. Source material: whole blood. The receptors originated from an adult who was a healthcare worker with PCR-confirmed SARS-CoV-2 infection or an uninfected control (not recorded which).

This clonotype has just a few counts. The rearrangement joins TRBV5-1 to TRBJ2-2; 10 bases map to TRBD1. This CDR3 is built from 14 residues. In germline, CDR1 is SGHRS, CDR2 YFSETQ. The ends lost 3 bases at V and 7 bases at J; junction bases unmatched: 3. CDR3 residues: CASSSTGGNGELFF. The CDR3 nucleotides read TGCGCCAGCAGCTCGACAGGGGGCAACGGGGAGCTGTTTTTT.

This clonotype has a count of ten or more. CDR3 amino acids: CASSPELGQETQYF. DNA of the CDR3: TGTGCCAGCTCACCAGAACTCGGGCAAGAGACCCAGTACTTC. V usage is TRBV18 and J usage is TRBJ2-5; no clear D. CDR1 KGHSH and CDR2 LQKENI come from the germline V gene. CDR3 length: 14 residues. V was shortened by 2 bases and J by 2 bases, with 9 bases between the two germline ends.

This clonotype was counted at least ten times. V and J are TRBV6-6 and TRBJ1-1; 7 bases are shared with TRBD1. J gave up 4 bases and V 6 bases, and 8 bases lay outside the gene matches. The germline gives CDR1 MNHNY, CDR2 SVGAGI (reference sequence). The CDR3 spans 14 residues. CDR3 nucleotides: TGTGCCAGCAGCCTGCAGGGGGGGGGCACTGAAGCTTTCTTT. It codes for CASSLQGGGTEAFF.

This clonotype was recorded many times. The genes are TRBV20-1 and TRBJ1-1; D unclear. The CDR3 runs 11 residues. Per the germline V gene, CDR1 is DFQATT and CDR2 is SNEGSKA (reference sequence). V lost 6 bases and J lost 6, with 11 bases in between. The CDR3 protein is CSADFRPEAFF. CDR3 bases: TGCAGTGCCGACTTTAGACCTGAAGCTTTCTTT.

This clonotype was seen ten or more times. This rearrangement joins TRBV20-1 to TRBJ2-4, with 7 bases lining up with TRBD1. V lost 0 bases and J lost 4; bases outside the gene matches: 6. The CDR3 totals 15 residues. Per the germline V gene, CDR1 is DFQATT and CDR2 is SNEGSKA (reference sequence). This CDR3 reads CSARDGGQPKNIQYF. The CDR3 DNA reads as TGCAGTGCTAGAGATGGGGGACAGCCAAAAAACATTCAGTACTTC.

This clonotype was recorded at least ten times. The chain combines TRBV5-4 with TRBJ2-6; 8 bases line up with TRBD1. The germline V gene encodes CDR1 SGHNT and CDR2 YYREEE (reference sequence). The V segment lost 4 bases and the J segment 0 bases; nucleotides outside the gene matches: 6. The CDR3 runs 17 residues. In nucleotides, the CDR3 is TGTGCCAGCAGCGCGGGACAGGCCAGCTCTGGGGCCAACGTCCTGACTTTC. It codes for CASSAGQASSGANVLTF.

This chain connects TRBV5-1 to TRBJ2-1; 11 bases agree with TRBD2. J gave up 10 bases and V 4 bases, and 10 bases lay outside the gene matches. The CDR3 is 15 residues long. CDR1 SGHRS and CDR2 YFSETQ come from the germline V gene. CDR3 residues: CASSHPSGGSKEQFF. The CDR3 DNA reads TGCGCCAGCAGCCATCCTAGCGGGGGGTCCAAAGAGCAGTTCTTC.

This clonotype was observed at least ten times. The gene calls are TRBV7-9 and TRBJ2-3; D unclear. Germline V gives CDR1 SEHNR, CDR2 FQNEAQ (reference sequence). This CDR3 has 14 amino acids. Trimming cost V 3 bases and J 2 bases, with 9 bases left between them. CDR3 sequence: CASSLGSPTDTQYF. CDR3 nucleotides: TGTGCCAGCAGCTTGGGGTCCCCCACAGATACGCAGTATTTT.

There are many counts of this clonotype. V gene TRBV5-1 combines with J gene TRBJ2-3, with TRBD2 matching 13 bases. The CDR3 sequence is 16 residues long. Per germline, CDR1 SGHRS and CDR2 YFSETQ. The V and J ends lost 0 bases and 4 bases, in that order; junction bases with no gene match: 2. The CDR3 region has the DNA TGCGCCAGCAGCTTGGTACTAGCGGGGGGGTCAGATACGCAGTATTTT. This codes for CASSLVLAGGSDTQYF.

This clonotype came up many times. V is TRBV7-2 and J is TRBJ1-3; D is undetermined. Germline loops: CDR1 SGHTA, CDR2 FQGNSA. Trimming cost V 0 bases and J 2 bases, with 11 bases left between them. This CDR3 region has 16 residues. This CDR3 reads CASSLAFQMAGNTIYF. In DNA, the CDR3 is TGTGCCAGCAGCTTAGCGTTCCAAATGGCTGGAAACACCATATATTTT.

Only a few counts were recorded for this clonotype. The chain links TRBV7-9 to TRBJ2-7; D unclear. Germline V gene sequence: CDR1 SEHNR, CDR2 FQNEAQ (reference sequence). The CDR3 sequence is 13 residues long. Deletions cut 5 bases from V and 6 bases from J, with 14 bases between. CDR3 in amino acids: CASSPRIDGEQYF. The CDR3 bases are TGTGCCAGCAGCCCTAGGATAGACGGCGAGCAGTACTTC.

This clonotype was seen more than once but under ten times. V and J are TRBV10-1 and TRBJ2-1; 11 nucleotides align to TRBD2. Losses at the gene ends were 6 bases for V and 6 bases for J; bases not matched to a gene: 7. This CDR3 is built from 15 residues. Germline V gene data show CDR1 as WNHNN and CDR2 as SYGVQD (reference sequence). This CDR3 is CASSRLAGKTNEQFF. The CDR3 DNA reads as TGCGCCAGCAGCAGACTAGCGGGGAAGACCAATGAGCAGTTCTTC.